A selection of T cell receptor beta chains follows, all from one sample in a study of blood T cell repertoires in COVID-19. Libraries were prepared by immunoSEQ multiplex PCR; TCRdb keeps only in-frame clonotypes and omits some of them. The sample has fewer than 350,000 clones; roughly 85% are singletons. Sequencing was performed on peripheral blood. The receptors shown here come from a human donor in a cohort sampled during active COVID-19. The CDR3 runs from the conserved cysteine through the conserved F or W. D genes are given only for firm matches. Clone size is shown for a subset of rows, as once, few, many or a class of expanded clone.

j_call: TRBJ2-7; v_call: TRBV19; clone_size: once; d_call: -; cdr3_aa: CASRWAGGSHEQYF; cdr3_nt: TGTGCCAGTAGGTGGGCAGGGGGGAGCCACGAGCAGTACTTC
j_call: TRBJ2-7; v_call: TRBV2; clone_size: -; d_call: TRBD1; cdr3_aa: CASRRGQGAYEQYF; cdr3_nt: TGTGCCAGCAGGCGGGGACAGGGTGCCTACGAGCAGTACTTC
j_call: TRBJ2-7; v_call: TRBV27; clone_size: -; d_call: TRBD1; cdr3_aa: CASSPLRDRGHEQYF; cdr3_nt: TGTGCCAGCAGTCCCCTCCGGGACAGGGGCCACGAGCAGTACTTC
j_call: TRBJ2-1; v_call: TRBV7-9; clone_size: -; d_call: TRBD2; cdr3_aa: CASSQGRGGIILNEQFF; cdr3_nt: TGTGCCAGCAGCCAAGGTCGGGGGGGGATAATACTCAATGAGCAGTTCTTC
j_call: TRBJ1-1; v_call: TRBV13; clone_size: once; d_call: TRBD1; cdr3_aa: CASSLDRAMNTEAFF; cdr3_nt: TGTGCCAGCAGCTTGGACAGGGCGATGAACACTGAAGCTTTCTTT
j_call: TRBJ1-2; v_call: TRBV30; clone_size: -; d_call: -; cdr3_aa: CAWMSGYGYTF; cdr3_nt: TGTGCCTGGATGTCGGGGTATGGCTACACCTTC
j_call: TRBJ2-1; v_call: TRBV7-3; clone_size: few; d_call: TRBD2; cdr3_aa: CASSLTGTSVHNEQFF; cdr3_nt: TGTGCCAGCAGCTTAACAGGGACTAGCGTCCACAATGAGCAGTTCTTC
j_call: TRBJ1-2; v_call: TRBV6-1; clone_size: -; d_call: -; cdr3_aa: CASSAKFGGAVNYGYTF; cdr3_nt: TGTGCCAGCAGTGCGAAGTTCGGTGGGGCTGTAAACTATGGCTACACCTTC
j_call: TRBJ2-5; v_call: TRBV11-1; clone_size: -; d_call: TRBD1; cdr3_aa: CASSSRTGGETQYF; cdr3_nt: TGTGCCAGCAGCTCCCGGACAGGGGGTGAGACCCAGTACTTC
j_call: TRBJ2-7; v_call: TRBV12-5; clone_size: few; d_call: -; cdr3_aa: CASGFTNSYEQYF; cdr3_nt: TGTGCTAGTGGTTTTACAAATTCCTACGAGCAGTACTTC
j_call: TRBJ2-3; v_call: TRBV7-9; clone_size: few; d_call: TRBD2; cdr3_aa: CASSSHELAGGHPDTQYF; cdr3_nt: TGTGCCAGCAGCTCACACGAGTTAGCGGGGGGCCACCCAGATACGCAGTATTTT
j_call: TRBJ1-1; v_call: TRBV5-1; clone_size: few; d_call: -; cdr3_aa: CASSFTGHPNTEAFF; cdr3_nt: TGCGCCAGCAGCTTCACGGGACACCCGAACACTGAAGCTTTCTTT
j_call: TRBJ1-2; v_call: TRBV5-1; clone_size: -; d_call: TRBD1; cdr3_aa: CASSLDLWGQGPSNYGYTF; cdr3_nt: TGCGCCAGCAGCTTGGATTTGTGGGGACAGGGGCCCTCTAACTATGGCTACACCTTC
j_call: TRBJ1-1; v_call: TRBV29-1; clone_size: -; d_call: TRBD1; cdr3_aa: CSVEGQGDTEAFF; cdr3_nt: TGCAGCGTTGAAGGACAGGGGGACACTGAAGCTTTCTTT
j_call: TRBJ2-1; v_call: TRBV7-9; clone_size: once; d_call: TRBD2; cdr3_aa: CASSPSGGLSYNEQFF; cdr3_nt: TGTGCCAGCAGTCCTAGCGGGGGATTATCCTACAATGAGCAGTTCTTC
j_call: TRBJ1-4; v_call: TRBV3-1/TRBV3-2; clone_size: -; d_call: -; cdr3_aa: CASSRRGDEKLFF; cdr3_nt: TGTGCCAGCAGTCGGCGGGGGGATGAAAAACTGTTTTTT